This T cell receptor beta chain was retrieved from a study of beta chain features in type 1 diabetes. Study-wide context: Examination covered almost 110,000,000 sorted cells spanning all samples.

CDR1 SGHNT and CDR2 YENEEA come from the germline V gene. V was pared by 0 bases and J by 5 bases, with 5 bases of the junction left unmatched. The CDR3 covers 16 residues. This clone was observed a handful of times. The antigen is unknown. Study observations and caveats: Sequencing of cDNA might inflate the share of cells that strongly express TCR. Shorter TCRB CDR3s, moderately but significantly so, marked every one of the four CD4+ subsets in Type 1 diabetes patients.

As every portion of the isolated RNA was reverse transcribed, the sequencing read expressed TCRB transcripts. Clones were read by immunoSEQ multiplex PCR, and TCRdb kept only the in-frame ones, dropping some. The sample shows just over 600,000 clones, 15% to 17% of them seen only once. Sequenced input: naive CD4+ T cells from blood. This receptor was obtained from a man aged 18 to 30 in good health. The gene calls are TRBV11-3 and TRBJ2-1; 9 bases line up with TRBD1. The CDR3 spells CASSLELGTGNNEQFF. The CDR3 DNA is TGTGCCAGCAGCTTAGAGCTGGGGACAGGGAACAATGAGCAGTTCTTC.